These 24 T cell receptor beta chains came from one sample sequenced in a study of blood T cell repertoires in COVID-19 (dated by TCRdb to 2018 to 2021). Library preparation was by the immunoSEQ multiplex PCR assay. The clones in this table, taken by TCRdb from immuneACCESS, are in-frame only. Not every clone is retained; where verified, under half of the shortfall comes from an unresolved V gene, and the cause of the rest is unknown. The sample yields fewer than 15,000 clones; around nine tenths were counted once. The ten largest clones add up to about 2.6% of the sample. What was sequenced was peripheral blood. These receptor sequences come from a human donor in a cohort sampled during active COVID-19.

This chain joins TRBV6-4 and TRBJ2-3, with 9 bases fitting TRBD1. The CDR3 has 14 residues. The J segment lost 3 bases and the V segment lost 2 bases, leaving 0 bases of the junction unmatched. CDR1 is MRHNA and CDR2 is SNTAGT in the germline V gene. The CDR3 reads CASSDGQGTDTQYF. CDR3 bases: TGTGCCAGCAGTGACGGACAGGGGACAGATACGCAGTATTTT.

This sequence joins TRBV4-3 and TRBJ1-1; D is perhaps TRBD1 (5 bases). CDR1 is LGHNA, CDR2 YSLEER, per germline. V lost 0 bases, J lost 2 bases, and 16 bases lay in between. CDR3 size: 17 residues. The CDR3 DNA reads TGCGCCAGCAGCCAAGACTATAGAGGCAGGGCTAACACTGAAGCTTTCTTT. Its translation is CASSQDYRGRANTEAFF.

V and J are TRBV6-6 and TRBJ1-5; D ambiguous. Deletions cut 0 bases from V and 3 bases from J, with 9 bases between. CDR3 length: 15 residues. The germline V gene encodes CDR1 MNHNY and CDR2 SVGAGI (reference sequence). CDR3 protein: CASSYSGRVNQPQHF. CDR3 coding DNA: TGTGCCAGCAGTTACTCCGGGAGGGTCAATCAGCCCCAGCATTTT.

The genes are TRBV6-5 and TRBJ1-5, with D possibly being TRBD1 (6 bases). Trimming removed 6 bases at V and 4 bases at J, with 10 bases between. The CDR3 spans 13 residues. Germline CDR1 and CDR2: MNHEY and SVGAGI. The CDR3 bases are TGTGCCAGCAGAAGGGGGGGGAATCAGCCCCAGCATTTT. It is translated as CASRRGGNQPQHF.

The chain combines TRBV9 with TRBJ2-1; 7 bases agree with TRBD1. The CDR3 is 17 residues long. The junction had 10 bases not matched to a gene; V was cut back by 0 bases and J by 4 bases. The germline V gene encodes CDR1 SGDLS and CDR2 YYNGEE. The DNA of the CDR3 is TGTGCCAGCAGCGTAGGAGGGGGCAGGTATCATTACAATGAGCAGTTCTTC. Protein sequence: CASSVGGGRYHYNEQFF.

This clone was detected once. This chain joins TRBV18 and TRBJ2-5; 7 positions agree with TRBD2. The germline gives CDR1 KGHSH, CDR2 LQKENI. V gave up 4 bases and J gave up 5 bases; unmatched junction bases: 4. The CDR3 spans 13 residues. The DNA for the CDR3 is TGTGCCAGCTCACAGCAGGGAGGGGAGACCCAGTACTTC. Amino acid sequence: CASSQQGGETQYF.

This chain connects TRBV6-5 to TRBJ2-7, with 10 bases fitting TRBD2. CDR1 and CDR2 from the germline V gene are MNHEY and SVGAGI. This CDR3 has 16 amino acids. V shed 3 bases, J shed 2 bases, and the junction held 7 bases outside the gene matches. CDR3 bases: TGTGCCAGCAGTTATTCGGGACTAGCGACTCCCTACGAGCAGTACTTC. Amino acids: CASSYSGLATPYEQYF.

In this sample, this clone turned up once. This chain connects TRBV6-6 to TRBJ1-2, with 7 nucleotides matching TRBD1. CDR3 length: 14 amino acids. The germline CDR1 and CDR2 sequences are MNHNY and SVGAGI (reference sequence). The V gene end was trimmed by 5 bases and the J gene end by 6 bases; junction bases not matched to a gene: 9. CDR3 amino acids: CASSDPDREDGYTF. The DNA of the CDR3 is TGTGCCAGCAGTGACCCAGACAGGGAGGATGGCTACACCTTC.

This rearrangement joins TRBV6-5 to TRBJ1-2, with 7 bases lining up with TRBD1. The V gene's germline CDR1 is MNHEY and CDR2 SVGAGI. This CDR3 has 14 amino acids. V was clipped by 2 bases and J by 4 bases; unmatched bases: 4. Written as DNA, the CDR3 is TGTGCCAGCAGTTACGGACAGGAGAGCTATGGCTACACCTTC. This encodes CASSYGQESYGYTF.

The CDR3 loop is CASSQGRGVSYEQYF. CDR3 bases: TGTGCCAGCAGCCAGGGGAGGGGGGTTTCCTACGAGCAGTACTTC. V is TRBV3-1 (or the pseudogene TRBV3-2) and J is TRBJ2-7, with D possibly matching TRBD2 (7 bases). This CDR3 region has 15 residues. Germline values: CDR1 LGHDT, CDR2 YNNKEL (reference sequence). V lost 3 bases and J lost 1, with 13 bases in between.

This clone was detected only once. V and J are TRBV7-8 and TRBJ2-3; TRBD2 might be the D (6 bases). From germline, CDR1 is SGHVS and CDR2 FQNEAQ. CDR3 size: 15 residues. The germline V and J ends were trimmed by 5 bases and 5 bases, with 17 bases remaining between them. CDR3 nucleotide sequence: TGTGCCAGCAGCCCACGACTAGAGCTCAGAGATACGCAGTATTTT. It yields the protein CASSPRLELRDTQYF.

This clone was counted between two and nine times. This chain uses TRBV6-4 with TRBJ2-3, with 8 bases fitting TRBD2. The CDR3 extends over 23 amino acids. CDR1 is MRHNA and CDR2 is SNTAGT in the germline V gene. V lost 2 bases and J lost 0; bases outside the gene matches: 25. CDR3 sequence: CASSDGGLRLATDFLTSTDTQYF. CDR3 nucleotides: TGTGCCAGCAGTGACGGGGGCCTAAGACTAGCGACCGATTTCCTGACTAGCACAGATACGCAGTATTTT.

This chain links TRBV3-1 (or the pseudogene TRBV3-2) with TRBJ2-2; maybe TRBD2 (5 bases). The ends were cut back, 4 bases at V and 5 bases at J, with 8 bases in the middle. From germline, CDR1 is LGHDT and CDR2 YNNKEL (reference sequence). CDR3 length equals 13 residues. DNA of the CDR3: TGTGCCAGCAGCCTTCGACTAACCGGGGAGCTGTTTTTT. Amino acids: CASSLRLTGELFF.

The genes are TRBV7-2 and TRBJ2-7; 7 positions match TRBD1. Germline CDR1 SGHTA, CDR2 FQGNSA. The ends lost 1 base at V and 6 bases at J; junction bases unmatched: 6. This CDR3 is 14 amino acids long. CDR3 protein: CASSLVSGQSEQYF. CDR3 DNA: TGTGCCAGCAGCTTAGTTTCGGGACAGTCCGAGCAGTACTTC. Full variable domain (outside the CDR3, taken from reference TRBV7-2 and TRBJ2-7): GAGVSQSPSNKVTEKGKDVELRCDPISGHTALYWYRQSLGQGLEFLIYFQGNSAPDKSGLPSDRFSAERTGGSVSTLTIQRTQQEDSAVYLCASSLVSGQSEQYFGPGTRLTVT.

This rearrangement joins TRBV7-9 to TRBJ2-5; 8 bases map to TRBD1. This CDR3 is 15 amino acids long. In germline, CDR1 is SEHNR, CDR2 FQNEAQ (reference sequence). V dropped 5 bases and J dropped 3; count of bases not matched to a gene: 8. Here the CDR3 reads CASSVRGTGEETQYF. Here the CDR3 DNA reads TGTGCCAGCAGCGTACGGGGGACAGGTGAAGAGACCCAGTACTTC.

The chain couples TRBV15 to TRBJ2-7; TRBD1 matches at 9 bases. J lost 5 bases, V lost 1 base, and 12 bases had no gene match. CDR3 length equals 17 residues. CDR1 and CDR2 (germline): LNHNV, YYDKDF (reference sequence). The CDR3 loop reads CATSRVRTGGPLDEQYF. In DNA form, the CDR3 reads TGTGCCACCAGCAGAGTCAGAACAGGGGGCCCTCTGGACGAGCAGTACTTC.

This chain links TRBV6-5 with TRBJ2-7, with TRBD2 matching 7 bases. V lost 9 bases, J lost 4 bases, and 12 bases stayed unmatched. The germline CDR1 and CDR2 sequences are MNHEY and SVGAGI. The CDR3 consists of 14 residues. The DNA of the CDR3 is TGTGCCAGTAGAACCCAGGACGGGGGGTACGAGCAGTACTTC. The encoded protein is CASRTQDGGYEQYF.

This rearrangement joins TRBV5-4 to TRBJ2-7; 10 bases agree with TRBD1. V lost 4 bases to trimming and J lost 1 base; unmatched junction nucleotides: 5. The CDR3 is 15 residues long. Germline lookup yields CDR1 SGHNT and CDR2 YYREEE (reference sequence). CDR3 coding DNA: TGTGCCAGCAGCCTACCGGGACAGGGGTCCTACGAGCAGTACTTC. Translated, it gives CASSLPGQGSYEQYF.

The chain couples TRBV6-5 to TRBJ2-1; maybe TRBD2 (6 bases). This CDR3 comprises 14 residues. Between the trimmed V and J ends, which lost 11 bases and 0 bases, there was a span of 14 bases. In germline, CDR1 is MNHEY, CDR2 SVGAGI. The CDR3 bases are TGTGCCCTCCGAGGAGGGAGCTCCTACAATGAGCAGTTCTTC. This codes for CALRGGSSYNEQFF.

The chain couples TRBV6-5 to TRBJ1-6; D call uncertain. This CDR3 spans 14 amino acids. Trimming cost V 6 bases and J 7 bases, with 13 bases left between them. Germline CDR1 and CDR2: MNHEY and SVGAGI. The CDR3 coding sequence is TGTGCCAGCAGACCTTTTCCAGTGAATTCACCCCTCCACTTT. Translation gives CASRPFPVNSPLHF.

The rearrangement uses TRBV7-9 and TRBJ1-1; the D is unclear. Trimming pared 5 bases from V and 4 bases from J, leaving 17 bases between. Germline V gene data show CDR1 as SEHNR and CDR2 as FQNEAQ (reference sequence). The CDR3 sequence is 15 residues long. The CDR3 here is CASSLNLFEGTEAFF. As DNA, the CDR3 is TGTGCCAGCAGCCTAAACTTATTCGAGGGCACTGAAGCTTTCTTT.

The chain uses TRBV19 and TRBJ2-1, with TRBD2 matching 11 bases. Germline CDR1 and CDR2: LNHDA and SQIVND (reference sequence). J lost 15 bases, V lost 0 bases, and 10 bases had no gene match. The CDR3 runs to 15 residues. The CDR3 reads CASSIELRSSGGWFF. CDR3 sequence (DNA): TGTGCCAGTAGTATAGAATTAAGGTCTAGCGGGGGGTGGTTCTTC.

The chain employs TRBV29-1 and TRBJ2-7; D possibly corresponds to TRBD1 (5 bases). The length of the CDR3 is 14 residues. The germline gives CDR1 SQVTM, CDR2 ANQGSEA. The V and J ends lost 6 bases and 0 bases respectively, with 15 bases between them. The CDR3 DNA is TGCAGCGTCGGTGGAACAGGTCCCTCCTACGAGCAGTACTTC. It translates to CSVGGTGPSYEQYF.

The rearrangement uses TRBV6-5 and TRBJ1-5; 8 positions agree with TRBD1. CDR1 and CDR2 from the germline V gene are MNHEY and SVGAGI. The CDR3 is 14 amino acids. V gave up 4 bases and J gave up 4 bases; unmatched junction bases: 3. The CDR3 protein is CASSSTGGNQPQHF. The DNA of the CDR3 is TGTGCCAGCAGTTCAACAGGGGGGAATCAGCCCCAGCATTTT.